A single T cell receptor beta chain is shown here with its context. This clonotype showed up just a few times. This clone's antigen is unknown. Base qualities are missing; no much larger clone stands one base away. Ficoll-Paque density gradient centrifugation was the method used to isolate PBMCs. The germline V gene gives CDR1 as SGHVS and CDR2 as FQNEAQ. V is pared back by 5 bases and J by 0 bases, with 17 bases lying between the germline termini. The CDR3 contains 17 residues, cysteine and phenylalanine counted. The sequence is cut down to CDR3 DNA, 51 bases in frame from base 1. These data come from a study of T-cell memory formation after mild COVID-19 (dated by TCRdb to the early 2020s). About the investigation overall: Most TCR sequence clusters were specific to one of the two donors. Longitudinal TCRalpha and TCRbeta repertoire sequencing tracked T-cell clones expanding and contracting after mild COVID-19 in two donors. Two young, previously healthy adult volunteers, one female and one male, were included in the cohort. Study-wide conclusions, independent of this receptor: SARS-CoV-2 specificity of the second-wave clones peaking on day 37 was not confirmed. Some responding clones were detected in pre-infection memory, suggesting pre-existing cross-reactive memory T cells joined the SARS-CoV-2 response. The study covered only two mild cases, and larger cohorts including severe cases with pre-infection samples were considered necessary. Contracting CD4+ clones were found mainly in CM and EM memory subsets, while CD8+ clones were enriched in EMRA. Balanced CD4/CD8 phenotypes were observed for clones contracting from day 15 to 85, whereas a bias towards CD4+ was observed for a second wave of clones expanding from day 15 to 37.

The data were produced on an Illumina NovaSeq 6000. cDNA libraries for TCRalpha and TCRbeta were prepared by 5'RACE using constant-segment primers, with sample barcodes and unique molecular identifiers added. RNA was extracted from every sample with Trizol reagent. Libraries were amplified in two PCR steps, with a second sample barcode and Illumina TruSeq adapters added in the second step. Sequencing of the libraries was done on an Illumina NovaSeq, producing 2 x 150 bp paired-end reads. In the paper's pipeline: Demultiplexing of reads and collapsing into UMI-guided consensus sequences were performed with migec v1.2.7. Using mixcr v2.1.11, UMI consensuses were aligned to TRA and TRB V and J templates and then assembled into clonotypes. Expanded or contracted clonotypes were those called significant by both edgeR and NoisET, with noise models trained on biological replicates. For edgeR calls, the thresholds were a false discovery rate-adjusted p below 0.01 and a log2 fold-change of 1. As an exploratory analysis of dynamics, max-normalized trajectories of the 1000 most abundant clonotypes were examined with PCA combined with hierarchical clustering. Each responding clone was given a CD4 or CD8 phenotype based on the CD4+ and CD8+ repertoires, which had been sequenced separately. TCRdb redid the processing of the public reads, applying fastp at Q25 and MiXCR, and retained in-frame beta chains. Under each unique CDR3 protein, matching rows form one entry showing the most common genes and DNA. The V and J calls here are based on TCRdb, not the publication. This sample comprises about 260,000 distinct CDR3 sequences, roughly 17% of them detected only once. Roughly 20% of the sample is in the top ten clones.

The V and J genes are TRBV7-8 and TRBJ2-1, with the D gene tentatively TRBD1 or TRBD2, based on 5 matching bases in each. The clonotype comes from a man between 18 and 35 years old who had mild COVID-19 (a few samples of this study predate the infection). The sample titles of this study are shuffled in the database, so cell type and time point are left out; the donor was told from shared clones. Sequencing was carried out using PBMCs or a T cell subset sorted from them (not recorded which). The CDR3 is CASSHDEGPSSYNEQFF. At the DNA level, the sequence is TGTGCCAGCAGCCACGACGAGGGACCTAGCTCCTACAATGAGCAGTTCTTC. Beyond the CDR3, the reference TRBV7-8 and TRBJ2-1 genes provide the residues; the full variable domain reads: GAGVSQSPRYKVAKRGQDVALRCDPISGHVSLFWYQQALGQGPEFLTYFQNEAQLDKSGLPSDRFFAERPEGSVSTLKIQRTQQEDSAVYLCASSHDEGPSSYNEQFFGPGTRLTVL.